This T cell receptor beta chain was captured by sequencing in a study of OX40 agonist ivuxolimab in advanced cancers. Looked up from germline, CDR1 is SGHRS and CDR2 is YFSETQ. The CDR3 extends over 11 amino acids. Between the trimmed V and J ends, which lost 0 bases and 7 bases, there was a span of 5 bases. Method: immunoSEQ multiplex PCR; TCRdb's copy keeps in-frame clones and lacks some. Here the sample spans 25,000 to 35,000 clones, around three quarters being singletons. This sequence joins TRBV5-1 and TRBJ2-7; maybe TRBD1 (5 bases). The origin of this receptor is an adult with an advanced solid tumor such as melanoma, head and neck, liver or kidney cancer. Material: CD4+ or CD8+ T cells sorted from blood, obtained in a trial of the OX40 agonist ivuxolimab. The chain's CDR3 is CASSLEGEQYF. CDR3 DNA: TGCGCCAGCAGCTTGGAGGGGGAGCAGTACTTC.